The 23 T cell receptor beta chains below come from one sample, sequenced in a study of Graves' ophthalmopathy and Graves' hyperthyroidism. Amplification of TCR beta CDR3 regions used RNA transcripts. Second-round multiplex PCR followed a first-round RT-PCR using HTBI primers. TCRdb analysed the multiplex PCR reads with MiXCR anew, one entry per CDR3 protein. The data contain around 1.1 million distinct CDR3 sequences, about 36% of them singletons. Material for sequencing was peripheral blood or thyroid tissue (not recorded which). These TCRs come from an adult man with Graves' hyperthyroidism.

The rearrangement uses TRBV20-1 and TRBJ2-7, with D unclear. From germline, CDR1 is DFQATT and CDR2 SNEGSKA (reference sequence). The CDR3 has 11 residues. V lost 2 bases and J 3 bases, leaving 5 bases between the germline ends. This CDR3 reads CSARLIYEQYF. In DNA form, the CDR3 reads TGCAGTGCTAGATTGATCTACGAGCAGTACTTC.

This clonotype was found once. No DNA is shown, since the ends of the CDR3 on it are uncertain; the CDR3 is the one TCRdb lists. This chain connects TRBV25-1 to TRBJ2-5; the D call in the table, TRBD1, was not verified against the DNA. With termini counted, the CDR3 has 19 amino acids. The germline gives CDR1 MGHDK, CDR2 SYGVNS. This CDR3 reads CASSFYICSAGGQAETQYF.

This clonotype was seen repeatedly, ten times or more. The chain carries TRBV20-1 and TRBJ2-7; 8 nucleotides align to TRBD1. The CDR3 is made up of 13 amino acids. The V and J ends lost 1 base and 4 bases, in that order; junction bases with no gene match: 3. CDR1 is DFQATT and CDR2 is SNEGSKA in the germline V gene (reference sequence). CDR3 coding DNA: TGCAGTGCTAGAGTGAACAGGGGGTACGAGCAGTACTTC. Residues: CSARVNRGYEQYF.

This clonotype was observed at least ten times. The chain uses TRBV2 and TRBJ1-2, with unresolved D. Deletions cut 2 bases from V and 4 bases from J, with 17 bases between. Germline V gene lookup returns CDR1 SNHLY and CDR2 FYNNEI. The CDR3 runs to 16 residues. CDR3 DNA: TGTGCCAGCAGTGAATCTCAAAGGGATCGGAGCTATGGCTACACCTTC. Residues: CASSESQRDRSYGYTF.

This clonotype was picked up a small number of times. The chain has TRBV6-5 and TRBJ1-5, with D possibly being TRBD1 (5 bases). The CDR3 sequence is 14 residues long. The V and J ends lost 0 bases and 6 bases respectively, with 9 bases between them. CDR1 and CDR2 (germline): MNHEY, SVGAGI. The CDR3 reads CASSYSGVSQPQHF. The CDR3 bases are TGTGCCAGCAGTTACTCAGGGGTGAGTCAGCCCCAGCATTTT.

This rearrangement joins TRBV25-1 to TRBJ1-2; 8 positions agree with TRBD1. CDR3 length equals 13 residues. Germline V gives CDR1 MGHDK, CDR2 SYGVNS. Trimming at V came to 2 bases and at J to 7 bases, leaving 3 bases not matched to a gene. DNA for the CDR3: TGTGCCAGCAGTGAAATTACAGGGGGTGGCTACACCTTC. It translates to CASSEITGGGYTF.

There are many counts of this clonotype. The chain combines TRBV5-4 with TRBJ1-2; D is unclear. V dropped 0 bases and J dropped 9 bases, with 12 bases sitting between them. Germline V CDR1 and CDR2: SGHNT, YYREEE (reference sequence). This CDR3 comprises 13 residues. The CDR3: CASSLARVRSYTF. The CDR3 nucleotides are TGTGCCAGCAGCTTGGCCCGGGTTCGGAGCTACACCTTC. Using reference TRBV5-4 and TRBJ1-2 for the parts outside the CDR3, the full variable domain is ETGVTQSPTHLIKTRGQQVTLRCSSQSGHNTVSWYQQALGQGPQFIFQYYREEENGRGNFPPRFSGLQFPNYSSELNVNALELDDSALYLCASSLARVRSYTFGSGTRLTVV.

Many counts were recorded for this clonotype. V gene TRBV5-1 combines with J gene TRBJ1-1; D not resolved. Trimming cost V 4 bases and J 6 bases, with 7 bases left between them. Germline CDR1 SGHRS, CDR2 YFSETQ. The CDR3 is 11 amino acids. The CDR3 DNA follows: TGCGCCAGCAGCGACGGGTCTGAAGCTTTCTTT. This gives the protein CASSDGSEAFF.

Regarding this clonotype: Being one base from a much bigger clone, this may be a read error. The V and J genes are TRBV5-1 and TRBJ1-1; a weak D match, TRBD1 (6 bases). This CDR3 contains 15 residues. CDR1 is SGHRS, CDR2 YFSETQ, per germline. The germline V and J ends were trimmed by 2 bases and 2 bases, with 13 bases remaining between them. The CDR3, as DNA: TGCGCCAGCAGCTTTAACACAGGGATTAACACTGAAGCTTTCTTT. Translated, it gives CASSFNTGINTEAFF.

This chain uses TRBV24-1 with TRBJ2-2; 10 bases are a match to TRBD1. The germline V gene encodes CDR1 KGHDR and CDR2 SFDVKD. V gave up 5 bases and J gave up 7 bases; unmatched junction bases: 9. The CDR3 runs to 16 residues. CDR3 sequence: CATSGPGQGRGGELFF. DNA for the CDR3: TGTGCCACCAGTGGACCGGGACAGGGGCGAGGCGGGGAGCTGTTTTTT.

This clonotype was recorded at least ten times. The chain links TRBV7-8 to TRBJ2-7; TRBD2 matches at 8 bases. The J segment lost 3 bases and the V segment lost 5 bases, leaving 6 bases of the junction unmatched. The CDR3 contains 14 residues. Per germline, CDR1 SGHVS and CDR2 FQNEAQ. The CDR3 sequence is CASSPGLVYYEQYF. The DNA for the CDR3 is TGTGCCAGCAGCCCGGGACTAGTCTACTACGAGCAGTACTTC.

This clonotype was seen a handful of times. The V and J genes are TRBV28 and TRBJ2-7; no clear D. Germline V gene lookup returns CDR1 MDHEN and CDR2 SYDVKM. CDR3 length equals 13 residues. V lost 7 bases to trimming and J lost 3 bases, with 13 bases between them. CDR3 protein: CASKRSGFYEQYF. CDR3 DNA sequence: TGTGCCAGCAAACGGTCGGGTTTCTACGAGCAGTACTTC.

With regard to this clonotype: Without the conserved terminal phenylalanine or tryptophan, this CDR3 likely stems from a read error. No DNA is shown, since the ends of the CDR3 on it are uncertain; the CDR3 is the one TCRdb lists. V is TRBV7-2 and J is TRBJ2-7. The CDR3 is 8 residues long, ends included. The V gene's germline CDR1 is SGHTA and CDR2 FQGNSA. CDR3 in amino acids: CASSLNLY.

This chain connects TRBV5-1 to TRBJ2-5; D is ambiguous. The length of the CDR3 is 13 residues. Germline CDR1 reads SGHRS; CDR2 reads YFSETQ. Trimming pared 2 bases from V and 7 bases from J, leaving 12 bases between. In nucleotides, the CDR3 is TGCGCCAGCAGCTTTGACTCCCAGGCGACCCAGTACTTC. Its translation is CASSFDSQATQYF. Complete variable domain (other parts from reference TRBV5-1 and TRBJ2-5): KAGVTQTPRYLIKTRGQQVTLSCSPISGHRSVSWYQQTPGQGLQFLFEYFSETQRNKGNFPGRFSGRQFSNSRSEMNVSTLELGDSALYLCASSFDSQATQYFGPGTRLLVL.

This chain uses TRBV6-5 with TRBJ1-4; 9 nucleotides match TRBD1. Germline V lookup: CDR1 MNHEY, CDR2 SVGAGI. The length of the CDR3 is 16 residues. V gave up 4 bases and J gave up 1 base; unmatched junction bases: 4. DNA for the CDR3: TGTGCCAGCAGTTCCGGGACAGGGAGAACTAATGAAAAACTGTTTTTT. Encoded protein: CASSSGTGRTNEKLFF.

The V gene is TRBV6-5, the J gene TRBJ2-5, with D tentatively TRBD2 (5 bases). This CDR3 contains 13 residues. The V end lost 4 bases, the J end lost 5 bases, and 11 bases lay between the germline ends. The germline CDR1 and CDR2 sequences are MNHEY and SVGAGI. CDR3 DNA sequence: TGTGCCAGCAGTTCGGGGAGATGGGAGACCCAGTACTTC. Translation gives CASSSGRWETQYF.

V usage is TRBV19 and J usage is TRBJ1-5, with D perhaps TRBD1 (6 bases). The germline V gene has CDR1 LNHDA and CDR2 SQIVND (reference sequence). Between the trimmed V and J ends, which lost 9 bases and 11 bases, there was a span of 26 bases. This CDR3 has 15 amino acids. CDR3 nucleotide sequence: TGTGCCAGCAGTGGGGGCGGGGCGCCGGAAGAGACCCAGCATTTT. The encoded protein is CASSGGGAPEETQHF.

The chain is built from TRBV12-3 or TRBV12-4 and TRBJ1-3; D call uncertain. V was shortened by 5 bases and J by 4 bases, with 9 bases between the two germline ends. The CDR3 is 13 residues long. CDR3 DNA: TGTGCCAGCAGTCAAAACCAAGGAAACACCATATATTTT. It encodes CASSQNQGNTIYF.

The rearrangement links TRBV19 to TRBJ2-7; D is ambiguous. Germline CDR1 is LNHDA and CDR2 is SQIVND (reference sequence). The length of the CDR3 is 11 residues. V lost 0 bases and J 10 bases, leaving 7 bases between the germline ends. CDR3 amino acids: CASSIDVEQYF. The CDR3 nucleotides read TGTGCCAGTAGTATAGATGTGGAACAGTACTTC.

This clonotype has just a few counts. V gene TRBV6-2 or TRBV6-3 combines with J gene TRBJ2-7, with 8 nucleotides matching TRBD1. The CDR3 is made up of 14 amino acids. V shed 2 bases, J shed 3 bases, and the junction held 3 bases outside the gene matches. CDR1 and CDR2 from the germline V gene are MNHEY and SVGEGT. CDR3: CASSYVGQGYEQYF. The CDR3 region has the DNA TGTGCCAGCAGTTACGTCGGACAGGGCTACGAGCAGTACTTC.

The rearrangement links TRBV29-1 to TRBJ1-1; the D gene is possibly TRBD1 (6 bases). The CDR3 runs to 10 residues. Trimming left V 7 bases short and J 5 bases short, with 8 bases between. Germline CDR1 reads SQVTM; CDR2 reads ANQGSEA. DNA for the CDR3: TGCAGCGGGGGGCAGACTGAAGCTTTCTTT. Its protein product is CSGGQTEAFF.

Remarks on this clonotype: An end of the junction does not agree with germline; a read error may underlie this. This chain uses TRBV29-1 with TRBJ1-2; no clear D. Germline V lookup: CDR1 SQVTM, CDR2 ANQGSEA. This CDR3 contains 9 residues. Here the CDR3 reads CSVEGRRAF. The CDR3, as DNA: TGCAGCGTTGAGGGCAGGCGGGCCTTC.

This clonotype was detected many times. V usage is TRBV15 and J usage is TRBJ2-7; D gene uncertain. Per the germline V gene, CDR1 is LNHNV and CDR2 is YYDKDF (reference sequence). CDR3 length equals 16 residues. V lost 1 base and J lost 0, with 13 bases in between. The CDR3 nucleotides read TGTGCCACCAGCAGAGGGGTAGGGCACCTCTCCTACGAGCAGTACTTC. Translation gives CATSRGVGHLSYEQYF.